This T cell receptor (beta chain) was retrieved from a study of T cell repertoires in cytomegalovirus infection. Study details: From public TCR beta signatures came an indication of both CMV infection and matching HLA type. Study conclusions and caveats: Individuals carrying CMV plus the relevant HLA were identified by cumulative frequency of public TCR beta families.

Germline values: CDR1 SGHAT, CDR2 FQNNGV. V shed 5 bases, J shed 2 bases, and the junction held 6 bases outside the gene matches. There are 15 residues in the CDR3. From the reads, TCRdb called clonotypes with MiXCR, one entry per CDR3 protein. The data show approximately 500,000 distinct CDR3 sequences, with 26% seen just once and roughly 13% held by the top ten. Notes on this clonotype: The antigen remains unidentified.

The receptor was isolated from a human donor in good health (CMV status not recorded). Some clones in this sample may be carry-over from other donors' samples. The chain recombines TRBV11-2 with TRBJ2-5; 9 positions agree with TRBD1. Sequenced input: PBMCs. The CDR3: CASSRYGTGQETQYF. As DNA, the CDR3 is TGTGCCAGCAGCCGATACGGGACAGGGCAAGAGACCCAGTACTTC.